The clone carrying this T cell receptor (beta chain) was seen more than once but under ten times. The target antigen is unknown. As to treatment: oral pan-JAK inhibitor, 5-10 mg twice daily. Both peripheral blood and punch biopsies of lesional scalp skin were obtained from patients who had alopecia areata. Using a FACSAria, the CD4+ and CD8+ T cells were sorted from the PBMCs. Trimming took 4 bases from V and 6 from J; bases not matched to a gene: 10. The germline CDR1 and CDR2 sequences are SGHRS and YFSETQ. The CDR3 sequence is 15 residues long. The sample comes from a study of CD8+ T cells in alopecia areata. cDNA serving as the sequencing template came from extracted, reverse transcribed RNA. Assay used: immunoSEQ multiplex PCR; TCRdb lists only in-frame clones, some missing. The data hold 120,000 or so clones, with about 59% observed a single time. Points from the study as a whole: The study found higher clonality in lesional than normal scalp, especially in alopecia totalis/universalis.

The TCR originated in a human donor with alopecia areata. The starting material was CD4+ T cells sorted from blood, obtained at week 4, from a patient treated with tofacitinib. The genes are TRBV5-1 and TRBJ2-7; 10 nucleotides agree with TRBD2. The CDR3 DNA is TGCGCCAGCAGCGACCAGCGGGGGGGCCGGGGCGAGCAGTACTTC. This codes for CASSDQRGGRGEQYF.